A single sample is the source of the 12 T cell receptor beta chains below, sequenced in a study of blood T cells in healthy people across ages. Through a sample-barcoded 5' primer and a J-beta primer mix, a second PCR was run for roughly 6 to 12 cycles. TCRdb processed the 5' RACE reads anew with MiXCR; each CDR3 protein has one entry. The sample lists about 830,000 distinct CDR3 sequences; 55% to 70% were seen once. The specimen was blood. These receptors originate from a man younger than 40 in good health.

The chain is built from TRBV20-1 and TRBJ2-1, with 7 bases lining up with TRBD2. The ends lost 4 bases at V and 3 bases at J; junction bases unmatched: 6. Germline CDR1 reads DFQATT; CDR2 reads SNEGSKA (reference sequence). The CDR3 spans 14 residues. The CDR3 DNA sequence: TGCAGTGCTACTCGGGGGGTGGTCTACAATGAGCAGTTCTTC. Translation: CSATRGVVYNEQFF.

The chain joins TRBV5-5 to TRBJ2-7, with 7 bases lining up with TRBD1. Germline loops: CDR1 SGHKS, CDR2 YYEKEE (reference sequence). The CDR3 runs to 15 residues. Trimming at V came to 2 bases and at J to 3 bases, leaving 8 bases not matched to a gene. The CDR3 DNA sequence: TGTGCCAGCAGCTTATACCGGGACAGAAACTACGAGCAGTACTTC. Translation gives CASSLYRDRNYEQYF.

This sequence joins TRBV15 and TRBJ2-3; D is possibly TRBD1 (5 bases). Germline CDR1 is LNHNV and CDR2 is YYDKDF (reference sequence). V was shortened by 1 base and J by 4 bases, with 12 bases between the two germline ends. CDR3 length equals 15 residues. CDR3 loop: CATSRVAGLPDTQYF. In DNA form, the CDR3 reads TGTGCCACCAGCAGAGTCGCAGGGTTACCAGATACGCAGTATTTT.

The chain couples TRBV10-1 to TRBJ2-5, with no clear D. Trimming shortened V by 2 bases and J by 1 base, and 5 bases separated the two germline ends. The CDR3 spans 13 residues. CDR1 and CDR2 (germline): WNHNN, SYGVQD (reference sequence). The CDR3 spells CASSETVQETQYF. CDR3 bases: TGCGCCAGCAGTGAGACCGTCCAAGAGACCCAGTACTTC.

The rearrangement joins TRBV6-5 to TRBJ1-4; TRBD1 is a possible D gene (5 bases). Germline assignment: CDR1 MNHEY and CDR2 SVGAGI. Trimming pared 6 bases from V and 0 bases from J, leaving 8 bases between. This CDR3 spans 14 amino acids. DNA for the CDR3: TGTGCCAGCAGGACGACAGCAACTAATGAAAAACTGTTTTTT. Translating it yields CASRTTATNEKLFF.

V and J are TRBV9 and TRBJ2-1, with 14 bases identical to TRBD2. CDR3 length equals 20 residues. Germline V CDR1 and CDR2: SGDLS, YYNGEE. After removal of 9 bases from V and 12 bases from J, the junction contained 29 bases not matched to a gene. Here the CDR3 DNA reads TGTGCCAACCCCCGCCCCATTTCCGGGACTAGCGGGAGAACCCGCCGAGGGCAGTTCTTC. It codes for CANPRPISGTSGRTRRGQFF.

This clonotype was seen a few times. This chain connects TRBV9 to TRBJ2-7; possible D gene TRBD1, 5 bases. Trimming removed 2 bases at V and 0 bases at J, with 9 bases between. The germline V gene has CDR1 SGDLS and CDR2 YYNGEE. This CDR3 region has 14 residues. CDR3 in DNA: TGTGCCAGCAGCGTGCAGGGCAGCTCCTACGAGCAGTACTTC. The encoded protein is CASSVQGSSYEQYF.

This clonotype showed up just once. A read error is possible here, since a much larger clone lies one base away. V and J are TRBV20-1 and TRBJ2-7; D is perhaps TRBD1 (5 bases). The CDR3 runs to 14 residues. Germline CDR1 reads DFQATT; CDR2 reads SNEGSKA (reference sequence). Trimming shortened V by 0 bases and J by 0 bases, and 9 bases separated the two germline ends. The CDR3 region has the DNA TGCAGTGCTAGAGAATGGACAAACTCCTACGAGCAGTACTTC. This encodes CSAREWTNSYEQYF.

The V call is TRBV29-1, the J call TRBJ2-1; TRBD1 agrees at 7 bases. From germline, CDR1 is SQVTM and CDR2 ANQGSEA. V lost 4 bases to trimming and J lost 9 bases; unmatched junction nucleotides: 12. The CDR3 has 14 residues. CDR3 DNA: TGCAGCGTTGGGGGGCGAACAGGGGTTAGTGAGCAGTTCTTC. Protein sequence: CSVGGRTGVSEQFF.

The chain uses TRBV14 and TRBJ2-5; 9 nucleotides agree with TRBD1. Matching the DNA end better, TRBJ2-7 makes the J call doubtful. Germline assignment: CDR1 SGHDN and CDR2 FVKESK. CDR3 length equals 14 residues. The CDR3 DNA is TGTGCCAGCAGCCCCGGGGACAGGGCTAACGAGCAGTACTTC. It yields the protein CASSPGDRANEQYF.

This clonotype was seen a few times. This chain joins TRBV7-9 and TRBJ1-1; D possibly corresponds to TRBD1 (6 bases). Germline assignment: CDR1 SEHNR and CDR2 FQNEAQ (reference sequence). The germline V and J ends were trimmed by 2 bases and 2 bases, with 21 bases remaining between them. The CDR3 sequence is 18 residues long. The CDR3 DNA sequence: TGTGCCAGCAGCTTAAAGGGGGGGGCTACTGCCGTAAACACTGAAGCTTTCTTT. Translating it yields CASSLKGGATAVNTEAFF.

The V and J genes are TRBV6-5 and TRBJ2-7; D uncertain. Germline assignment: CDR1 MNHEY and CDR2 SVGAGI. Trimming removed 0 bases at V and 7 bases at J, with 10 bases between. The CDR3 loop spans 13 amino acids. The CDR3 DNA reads TGTGCCAGCAGTTACTCTCCGATTCGTGAGCAGTACTTC. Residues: CASSYSPIREQYF.